This is a list of T cell receptor beta chains from one sample in a study of blood T cell repertoires in COVID-19. Clones were read by immunoSEQ multiplex PCR, and TCRdb kept only the in-frame ones, dropping some. This table has about 71,000 clones, roughly 89% appearing once. Material: peripheral blood. The receptors originated from a man under 40 with acute or convalescent COVID-19. Both conserved end residues are part of each CDR3. The D gene is left open where the match is weak. Not every row has a clone size; where given, it reads once, few, many or a size class.

D: NA; size: NA; J: TRBJ1-2; V: TRBV28; DNA: TGTGCCAGCAGTTCCATGGAGGGCCCCTATGGCTACACCTTC; CDR3: CASSSMEGPYGYTF
D: NA; size: NA; J: TRBJ1-2; V: TRBV10-2; DNA: TGCGCCAGCGGAGGACAGAACTATGGCTACACCTTC; CDR3: CASGGQNYGYTF
D: NA; size: NA; J: TRBJ1-1; V: TRBV19; DNA: TGTGCCAGTAGCATTATAGGGGGGGCGGGTGAAGCTTTCTTT; CDR3: CASSIIGGAGEAFF
D: TRBD1; size: NA; J: TRBJ1-3; V: TRBV29-1; DNA: TGCAGCGTGGAGACAGGGGGCTCCGGAAACACCATATATTTT; CDR3: CSVETGGSGNTIYF
D: TRBD1; size: NA; J: TRBJ2-7; V: TRBV7-3; DNA: TGTGCCAGCAGCTTAAGGGCAGGGGGAGTATACGAGCAGTACTTC; CDR3: CASSLRAGGVYEQYF
D: TRBD2; size: NA; J: TRBJ2-1; V: TRBV2; DNA: TGTGCCAGCGGCTCGGGGGGGTCCGCGAGTGAGCAGTTCTTC; CDR3: CASGSGGSASEQFF
D: NA; size: few; J: TRBJ1-2; V: TRBV27; DNA: TGTGCCAGCAGCGTTGGACAGAACTATGGCTACACCTTC; CDR3: CASSVGQNYGYTF
D: NA; size: NA; J: TRBJ1-6; V: TRBV5-1; DNA: TGCGCCAGCAGCTTGGCCGGCGGGGACCTTAATTCACCCCTCCACTTT; CDR3: CASSLAGGDLNSPLHF
D: NA; size: NA; J: TRBJ1-1; V: TRBV15; DNA: TGTGCCACCAGCCGAGTAGGGGGGGATAGGACTGAAGCTTTCTTT; CDR3: CATSRVGGDRTEAFF
D: TRBD1; size: NA; J: TRBJ2-2; V: TRBV5-4; DNA: TGTGCCAGCAGCTCTCGTGGAAGTCGCCGGGACAGGGGGCGCACCGGGGAGCTGTTTTTT; CDR3: CASSSRGSRRDRGRTGELFF
D: NA; size: NA; J: TRBJ2-7; V: TRBV6-1; DNA: TGTGCCAGCAGGAGTCTAGACGAGCAGTACTTC; CDR3: CASRSLDEQYF
D: NA; size: NA; J: TRBJ2-3; V: TRBV9; DNA: TGTGCCAGCAGCGTAGGTTCTAGCTCGGCGGCGGATACGCAGTATTTT; CDR3: CASSVGSSSAADTQYF
D: NA; size: NA; J: TRBJ1-5; V: TRBV2; DNA: TGTGCCAGCACTTGGAGTGGGGGGGCTCAGCCCCAGCATTTT; CDR3: CASTWSGGAQPQHF
D: NA; size: NA; J: TRBJ2-5; V: TRBV2; DNA: TGTGCCAGCAGTGTTCGGGAGACCCAGTACTTC; CDR3: CASSVRETQYF